This TCR beta chain was sequenced in a study of blood T cell repertoires in COVID-19. Looking at the study overall: From the United States, Italy and Spain came samples of acute and convalescent COVID-19.

Participants had their cohort set by participant-reported clinical history. From germline, CDR1 is SGHVS and CDR2 FNYEAQ. CDR3 length: 17 amino acids. Trimming took off 1 base at V and 7 bases at J, with 20 bases between the two ends. As originally analysed: Reference gene primer amplification yielded estimated nucleated cell counts. Assay: immunoSEQ multiplex PCR; the TCRdb copy retains only in-frame clones and omits some. That table furnishes V, J and clone size, whereas the DNA furnished D and trimming. Of about 250,000 clones detected, about 85% appear once; the ten largest clones hold just under 6.5%.

Sequencing input: PBMCs or T cells enriched from blood (not recorded which). The source is a woman in her twenties or thirties with acute COVID-19. The chain is built from TRBV7-6 and TRBJ1-5; a possible D gene is TRBD1 (6 bases). CDR3 DNA: TGTGCCAGCAGCTTAGATCCCCCAGGGGCGGAAAGGCAGCCCCAGCATTTT. It is translated as CASSLDPPGAERQPQHF.